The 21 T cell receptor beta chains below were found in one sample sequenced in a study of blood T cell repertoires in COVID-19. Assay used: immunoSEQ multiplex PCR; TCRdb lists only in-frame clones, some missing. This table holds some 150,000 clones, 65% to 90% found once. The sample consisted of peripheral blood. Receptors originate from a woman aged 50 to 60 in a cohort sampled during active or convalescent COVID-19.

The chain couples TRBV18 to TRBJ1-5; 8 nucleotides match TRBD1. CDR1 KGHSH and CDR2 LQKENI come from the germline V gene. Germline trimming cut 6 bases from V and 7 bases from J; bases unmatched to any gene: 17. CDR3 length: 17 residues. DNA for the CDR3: TGTGCCAGCTCGCGCCGCAGCCTGACAGGGGAAGGGCAGCCCCAGCATTTT. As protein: CASSRRSLTGEGQPQHF. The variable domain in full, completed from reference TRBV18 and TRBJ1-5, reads NAGVMQNPRHLVRRRGQEARLRCSPMKGHSHVYWYRQLPEEGLKFMVYLQKENIIDESGMPKERFSAEFPKEGPSILRIQQVVRGDSAAYFCASSRRSLTGEGQPQHFGDGTRLSIL.

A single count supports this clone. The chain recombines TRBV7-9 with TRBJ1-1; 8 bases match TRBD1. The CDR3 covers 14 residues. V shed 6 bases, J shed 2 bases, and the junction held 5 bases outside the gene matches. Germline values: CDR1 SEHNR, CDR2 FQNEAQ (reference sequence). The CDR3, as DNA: TGTGCCAGCAGGGCCGGGACAGGAAACACTGAAGCTTTCTTT. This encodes CASRAGTGNTEAFF.

The CDR3 spells CASSLLSGFLNEQFF. The DNA for the CDR3 is TGTGCCAGCAGTTTACTGTCAGGGTTCCTCAATGAGCAGTTCTTC. This chain uses TRBV28 with TRBJ2-1; possible D gene TRBD1, 5 bases. The ends were cut back, 2 bases at V and 6 bases at J, with 14 bases in the middle. CDR1 is MDHEN, CDR2 SYDVKM, per germline. The CDR3 spans 15 residues.

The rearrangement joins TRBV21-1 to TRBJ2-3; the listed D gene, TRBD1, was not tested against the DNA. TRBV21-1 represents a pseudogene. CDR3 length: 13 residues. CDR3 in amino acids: CASSKSQGDTQYF. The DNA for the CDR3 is TGTGCCAGCAGCAAATCTCAGGGAGATACGCAGTATTTT.

Here the CDR3 DNA reads TGTGCCAGTAGTAAACAGGGAAGGGACACTGAAGCTTTCTTT. Translating it yields CASSKQGRDTEAFF. This chain links TRBV19 with TRBJ1-1; tentative D call: TRBD1 (6 bases). Trimming cost V 4 bases and J 3 bases, with 12 bases left between them. CDR1 and CDR2 from the germline V gene are LNHDA and SQIVND (reference sequence). The CDR3 runs to 14 residues.

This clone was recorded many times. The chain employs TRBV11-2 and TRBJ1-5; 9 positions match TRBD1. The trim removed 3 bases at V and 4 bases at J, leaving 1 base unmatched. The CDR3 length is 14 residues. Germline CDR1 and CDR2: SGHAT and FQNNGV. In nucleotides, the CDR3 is TGTGCCAGCAGCTTCGGGACAGGGAATCAGCCCCAGCATTTT. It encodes CASSFGTGNQPQHF.

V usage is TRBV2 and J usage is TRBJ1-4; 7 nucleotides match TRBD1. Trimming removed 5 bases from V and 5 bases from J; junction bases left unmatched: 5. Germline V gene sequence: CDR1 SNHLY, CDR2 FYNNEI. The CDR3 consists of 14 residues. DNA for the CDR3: TGTGCCAGCAGTTTAGACAGGGAAAATGAAAAACTGTTTTTT. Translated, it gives CASSLDRENEKLFF.

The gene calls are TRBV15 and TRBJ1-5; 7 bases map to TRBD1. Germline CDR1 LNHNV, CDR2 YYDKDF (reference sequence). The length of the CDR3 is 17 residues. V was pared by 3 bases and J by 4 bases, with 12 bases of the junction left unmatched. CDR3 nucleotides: TGTGCCACCAGCAGGACCGCGACAGGGAAGAGGAATCAGCCCCAGCATTTT. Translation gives CATSRTATGKRNQPQHF.

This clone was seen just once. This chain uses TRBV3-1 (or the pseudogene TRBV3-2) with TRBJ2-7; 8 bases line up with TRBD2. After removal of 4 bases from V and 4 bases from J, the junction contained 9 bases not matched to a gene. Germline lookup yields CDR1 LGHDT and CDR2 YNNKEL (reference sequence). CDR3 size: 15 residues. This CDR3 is CASSPLRGGGYEQYF. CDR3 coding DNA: TGTGCCAGCAGCCCCCTCCGGGGGGGCGGGTACGAGCAGTACTTC.

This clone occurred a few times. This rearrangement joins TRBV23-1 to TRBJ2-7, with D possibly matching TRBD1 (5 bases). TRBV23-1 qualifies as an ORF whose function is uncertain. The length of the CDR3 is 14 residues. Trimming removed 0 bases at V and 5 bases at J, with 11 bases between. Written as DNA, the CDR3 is TGCGCCAGCAGTCAATCACAGGTACGCGACGAGCAGTACTTC. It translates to CASSQSQVRDEQYF.

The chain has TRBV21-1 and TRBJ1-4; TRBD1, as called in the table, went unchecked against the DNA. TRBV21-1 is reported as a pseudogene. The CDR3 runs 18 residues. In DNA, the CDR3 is TGTGCCAGCAGCAAAGGGCTCCGACAGGACCCAACTAATGAAAAACTGTTTTTT. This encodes CASSKGLRQDPTNEKLFF.

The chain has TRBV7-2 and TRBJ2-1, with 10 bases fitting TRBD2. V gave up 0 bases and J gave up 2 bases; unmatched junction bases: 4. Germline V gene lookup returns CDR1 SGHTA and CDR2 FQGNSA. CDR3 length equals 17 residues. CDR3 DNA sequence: TGTGCCAGCAGCTTAGCGTCCCTAGCGGGGGCCTACAATGAGCAGTTCTTC. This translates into CASSLASLAGAYNEQFF.

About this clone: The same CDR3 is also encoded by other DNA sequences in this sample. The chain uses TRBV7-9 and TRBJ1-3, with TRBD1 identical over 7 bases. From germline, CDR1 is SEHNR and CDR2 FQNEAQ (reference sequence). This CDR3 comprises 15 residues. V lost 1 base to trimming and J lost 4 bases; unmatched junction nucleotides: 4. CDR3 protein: CASSLDRGSGNTIYF. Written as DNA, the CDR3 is TGTGCCAGCAGCTTAGACAGGGGATCCGGAAACACCATATATTTT.

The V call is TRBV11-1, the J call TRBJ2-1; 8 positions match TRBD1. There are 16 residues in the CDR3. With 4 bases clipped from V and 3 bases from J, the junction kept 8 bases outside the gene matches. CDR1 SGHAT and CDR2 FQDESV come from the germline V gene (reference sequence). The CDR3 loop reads CASSSGQGFFYNEQFF. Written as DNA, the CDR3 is TGTGCCAGCAGCTCCGGACAGGGATTCTTCTACAATGAGCAGTTCTTC.

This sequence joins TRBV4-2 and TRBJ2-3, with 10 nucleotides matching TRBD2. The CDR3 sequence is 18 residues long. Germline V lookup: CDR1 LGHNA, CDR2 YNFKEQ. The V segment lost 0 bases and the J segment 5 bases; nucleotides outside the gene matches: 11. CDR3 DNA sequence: TGTGCCAGCAGCCAAGACCTCTACCTAGCGGGGGAGGGAGATACGCAGTATTTT. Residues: CASSQDLYLAGEGDTQYF.

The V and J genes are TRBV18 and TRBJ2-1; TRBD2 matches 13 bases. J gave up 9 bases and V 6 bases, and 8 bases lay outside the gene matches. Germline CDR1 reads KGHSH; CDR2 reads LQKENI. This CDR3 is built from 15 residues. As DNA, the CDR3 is TGTGCCAGCTCGCAGGGACTAGCGGGGTTGGGTGAGCAGTTCTTC. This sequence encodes CASSQGLAGLGEQFF. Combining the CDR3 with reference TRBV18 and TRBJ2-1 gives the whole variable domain NAGVMQNPRHLVRRRGQEARLRCSPMKGHSHVYWYRQLPEEGLKFMVYLQKENIIDESGMPKERFSAEFPKEGPSILRIQQVVRGDSAAYFCASSQGLAGLGEQFFGPGTRLTVL.

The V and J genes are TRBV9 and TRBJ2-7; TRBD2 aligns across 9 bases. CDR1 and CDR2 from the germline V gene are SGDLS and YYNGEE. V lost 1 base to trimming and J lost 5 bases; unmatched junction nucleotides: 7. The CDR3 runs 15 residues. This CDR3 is CASSVSPSGGNEQYF. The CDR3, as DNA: TGTGCCAGCAGCGTATCACCAAGCGGGGGGAACGAGCAGTACTTC.

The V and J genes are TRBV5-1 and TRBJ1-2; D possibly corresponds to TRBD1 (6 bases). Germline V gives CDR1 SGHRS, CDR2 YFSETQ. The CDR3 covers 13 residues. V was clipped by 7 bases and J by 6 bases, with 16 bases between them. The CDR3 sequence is CASALGAGDGYTF. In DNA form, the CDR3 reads TGCGCCAGCGCTTTGGGGGCAGGGGATGGCTACACCTTC.

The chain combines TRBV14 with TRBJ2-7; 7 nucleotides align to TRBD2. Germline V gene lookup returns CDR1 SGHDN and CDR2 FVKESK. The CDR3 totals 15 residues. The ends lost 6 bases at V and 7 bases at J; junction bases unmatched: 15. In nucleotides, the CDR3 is TGTGCCAGCAGTCGTAGGGCGGGGGTTCCGGAAGAGCAGTACTTC. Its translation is CASSRRAGVPEEQYF.

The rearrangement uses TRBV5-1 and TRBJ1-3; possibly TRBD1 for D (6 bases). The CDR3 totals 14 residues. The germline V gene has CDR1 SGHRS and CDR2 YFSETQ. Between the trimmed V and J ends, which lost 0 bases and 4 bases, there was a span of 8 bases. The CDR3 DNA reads TGCGCCAGCAGCTTGGGTGGACAGGGAAACACCATATATTTT. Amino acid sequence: CASSLGGQGNTIYF.

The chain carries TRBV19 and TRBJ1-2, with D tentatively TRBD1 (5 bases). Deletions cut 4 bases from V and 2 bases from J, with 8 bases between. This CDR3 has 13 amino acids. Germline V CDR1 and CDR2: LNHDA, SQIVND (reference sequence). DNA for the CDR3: TGTGCCAGTAGTAGACCAGGGAACTATGGCTACACCTTC. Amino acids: CASSRPGNYGYTF. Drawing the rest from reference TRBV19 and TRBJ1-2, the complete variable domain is DGGITQSPKYLFRKEGQNVTLSCEQNLNHDAMYWYRQDPGQGLRLIYYSQIVNDFQKGDIAEGYSVSREKKESFPLTVTSAQKNPTAFYLCASSRPGNYGYTFGSGTRLTVV.